A selection of T cell receptor beta chains follows, all from one sample in a study of blood T cell repertoires in COVID-19. Measured with immunoSEQ multiplex PCR; TCRdb has only the in-frame clones, and not every one. The table records roughly 49,000 clones, about 83% of them present only once. The material sequenced was peripheral blood. These receptors came from a middle-aged man with acute or convalescent COVID-19. The CDR3 runs from the conserved cysteine through the conserved F or W. A D gene is named only where the DNA matches it firmly. Not all rows give a size; the values are once, few, many and, for expanded clones, a class.

d_gene: .
v_gene: TRBV10-2
abundance: .
j_gene: TRBJ1-1
len: 13
CDR3aa: CASKVGRDTEAFF
CDR3nt: TGCGCCAGCAAAGTCGGGCGGGACACTGAAGCTTTCTTT

d_gene: TRBD1
v_gene: TRBV19
abundance: .
j_gene: TRBJ1-2
len: 14
CDR3aa: CASALGTANYGYTF
CDR3nt: TGTGCCAGTGCGCTCGGGACAGCTAACTATGGCTACACCTTC

d_gene: .
v_gene: TRBV5-1
abundance: .
j_gene: TRBJ2-5
len: 14
CDR3aa: CASSLRLAQETQYF
CDR3nt: TGCGCCAGCAGCTTGAGGCTAGCTCAAGAGACCCAGTACTTC

d_gene: TRBD1
v_gene: TRBV5-8
abundance: .
j_gene: TRBJ2-5
len: 16
CDR3aa: CASSLGSLQQGETQYF
CDR3nt: TGTGCCAGCAGCTTGGGAAGTTTGCAACAGGGGGAGACCCAGTACTTC

d_gene: TRBD1
v_gene: TRBV27
abundance: .
j_gene: TRBJ1-3
len: 16
CDR3aa: CASSIGAGGAGNTIYF
CDR3nt: TGTGCCAGCAGTATTGGGGCAGGGGGCGCTGGAAACACCATATATTTT

d_gene: .
v_gene: TRBV2
abundance: .
j_gene: TRBJ1-2
len: 11
CDR3aa: CASRGAGGYTF
CDR3nt: TGTGCCAGCAGGGGGGCCGGGGGCTACACCTTC

d_gene: TRBD1
v_gene: TRBV24-1
abundance: few
j_gene: TRBJ1-2
len: 16
CDR3aa: CATSDHPGQGRKGYTF
CDR3nt: TGTGCCACCAGTGATCATCCGGGACAGGGGCGAAAAGGCTACACCTTC

d_gene: .
v_gene: TRBV5-1
abundance: .
j_gene: TRBJ1-1
len: 14
CDR3aa: CASGMGGMNTEAFF
CDR3nt: TGCGCCAGCGGTATGGGAGGGATGAACACTGAAGCTTTCTTT

d_gene: .
v_gene: TRBV20-1
abundance: .
j_gene: TRBJ1-1
len: 14
CDR3aa: CSASGHGGDTEAFF
CDR3nt: TGCAGTGCTAGTGGGCATGGCGGAGACACTGAAGCTTTCTTT

d_gene: .
v_gene: TRBV28
abundance: .
j_gene: TRBJ2-5
len: 15
CDR3aa: CASSLTKQGQETQYF
CDR3nt: TGTGCCAGCAGTCTTACGAAACAGGGACAAGAGACCCAGTACTTC

d_gene: TRBD1
v_gene: TRBV5-1
abundance: .
j_gene: TRBJ1-1
len: 15
CDR3aa: CASSRQGAFDTEAFF
CDR3nt: TGCGCCAGCAGTCGACAGGGGGCGTTCGACACTGAAGCTTTCTTT

d_gene: .
v_gene: TRBV20-1
abundance: .
j_gene: TRBJ2-5
len: 11
CDR3aa: CSASIRGTQYF
CDR3nt: TGCAGTGCTAGCATCCGGGGGACCCAGTACTTC

d_gene: TRBD1
v_gene: TRBV24-1
abundance: .
j_gene: TRBJ1-2
len: 17
CDR3aa: CATSDPDREGGNYGYTF
CDR3nt: TGTGCCACCAGTGACCCGGACAGGGAAGGGGGAAACTATGGCTACACCTTC

d_gene: TRBD2
v_gene: TRBV5-1
abundance: .
j_gene: TRBJ2-1
len: 15
CDR3aa: CASSPGLAGVNEQFF
CDR3nt: TGCGCCAGCAGCCCGGGACTAGCGGGAGTTAATGAGCAGTTCTTC

d_gene: TRBD2
v_gene: TRBV2
abundance: .
j_gene: TRBJ2-5
len: 15
CDR3aa: CASSVLAGIAETQYF
CDR3nt: TGTGCCAGCAGTGTACTAGCGGGGATCGCAGAGACCCAGTACTTC

d_gene: TRBD1
v_gene: TRBV9
abundance: .
j_gene: TRBJ2-6
len: 19
CDR3aa: CASSERQGRTVTGANVLTF
CDR3nt: TGTGCCAGCAGCGAACGACAGGGTCGAACAGTAACAGGGGCCAACGTCCTGACTTTC

d_gene: .
v_gene: TRBV9
abundance: .
j_gene: TRBJ1-4
len: 16
CDR3aa: CASSPRGYATNEKLFF
CDR3nt: TGTGCCAGCAGCCCCAGGGGATATGCAACTAATGAAAAACTGTTTTTT

d_gene: TRBD2
v_gene: TRBV9
abundance: .
j_gene: TRBJ2-3
len: 16
CDR3aa: CASSVRAGNVRDTQYF
CDR3nt: TGTGCCAGCAGCGTAAGAGCGGGGAACGTCCGTGATACGCAGTATTTT

d_gene: TRBD1
v_gene: TRBV18
abundance: .
j_gene: TRBJ2-6
len: 17
CDR3aa: CASSGQGSSSGANVLTF
CDR3nt: TGTGCCAGCTCAGGACAGGGTTCAAGCTCTGGGGCCAACGTCCTGACTTTC

d_gene: .
v_gene: TRBV9
abundance: few
j_gene: TRBJ1-5
len: 16
CDR3aa: CASSVGVGGGNQPQHF
CDR3nt: TGTGCCAGCAGCGTAGGTGTGGGGGGGGGCAATCAGCCCCAGCATTTT

d_gene: .
v_gene: TRBV20-1
abundance: once
j_gene: TRBJ1-3
len: 14
CDR3aa: CSASGLLSGNTIYF
CDR3nt: TGCAGTGCTAGTGGTCTACTATCTGGAAACACCATATATTTT

d_gene: .
v_gene: TRBV5-4
abundance: .
j_gene: TRBJ2-6
len: 17
CDR3aa: CASSPKGGMAGANVLTF
CDR3nt: TGTGCCAGCAGCCCAAAGGGAGGCATGGCTGGGGCCAACGTCCTGACTTTC

d_gene: .
v_gene: TRBV18
abundance: .
j_gene: TRBJ2-5
len: 15
CDR3aa: CASSPPVEGIQTQYF
CDR3nt: TGTGCCAGCTCACCACCGGTCGAGGGCATCCAGACCCAGTACTTC

d_gene: .
v_gene: TRBV13
abundance: few
j_gene: TRBJ1-4
len: 16
CDR3aa: CASSFSQDGPNEKLFF
CDR3nt: TGTGCCAGCAGCTTTTCCCAGGATGGGCCTAATGAAAAACTGTTTTTT

d_gene: .
v_gene: TRBV21-1
abundance: .
j_gene: TRBJ2-3
len: 15
CDR3aa: CASSLTDRGEDTQYF
CDR3nt: TGTGCCAGCAGCCTAACAGACAGGGGAGAAGATACGCAGTATTTT

d_gene: .
v_gene: TRBV19
abundance: once
j_gene: TRBJ2-5
len: 15
CDR3aa: CASSIEAGNKGTQYF
CDR3nt: TGTGCCAGTAGTATAGAGGCCGGGAACAAAGGAACCCAGTACTTC

d_gene: .
v_gene: TRBV6-1
abundance: few
j_gene: TRBJ2-5
len: 12
CDR3aa: CASSDRGETQYF
CDR3nt: TGTGCCAGCAGTGACAGGGGAGAGACCCAGTACTTC

d_gene: .
v_gene: TRBV11-2
abundance: .
j_gene: TRBJ2-5
len: 13
CDR3aa: CASSAGLQETQYF
CDR3nt: TGTGCCAGCAGCGCAGGACTGCAAGAGACCCAGTACTTC

d_gene: .
v_gene: TRBV7-9
abundance: .
j_gene: TRBJ1-2
len: 14
CDR3aa: CASSVWERNYGYTF
CDR3nt: TGTGCCAGCAGCGTATGGGAGAGGAACTATGGCTACACCTTC

d_gene: .
v_gene: TRBV7-9
abundance: .
j_gene: TRBJ1-6
len: 15
CDR3aa: CASSLVAGLNSPLHF
CDR3nt: TGTGCCAGCAGCTTAGTCGCAGGGCTGAACTCACCCCTCCACTTT

d_gene: .
v_gene: TRBV10-1
abundance: .
j_gene: TRBJ2-1
len: 13
CDR3aa: CASSGGPYNEQFF
CDR3nt: TGCGCCAGCAGCGGGGGTCCCTACAATGAGCAGTTCTTC

d_gene: TRBD2
v_gene: TRBV6-5
abundance: .
j_gene: TRBJ2-4
len: 15
CDR3aa: CASSYRGLADNIQYF
CDR3nt: TGTGCCAGCAGTTACCGGGGACTAGCGGATAACATTCAGTACTTC

d_gene: TRBD2
v_gene: TRBV6-4
abundance: once
j_gene: TRBJ2-2
len: 16
CDR3aa: CASSVSGTSSLGELFF
CDR3nt: TGTGCCAGCAGTGTTTCCGGGACTAGCAGCTTAGGGGAGCTGTTTTTT

d_gene: .
v_gene: TRBV6-1
abundance: .
j_gene: TRBJ1-5
len: 15
CDR3aa: CASSDPTSLDQPQHF
CDR3nt: TGTGCCAGCAGTGACCCGACATCTTTAGATCAGCCCCAGCATTTT

d_gene: TRBD2
v_gene: TRBV5-1
abundance: .
j_gene: TRBJ2-1
len: 16
CDR3aa: CASSVGTSASYNEQFF
CDR3nt: TGCGCCAGCAGCGTGGGGACTAGCGCGTCCTACAATGAGCAGTTCTTC

d_gene: .
v_gene: TRBV19
abundance: .
j_gene: TRBJ1-2
len: 14
CDR3aa: CASASQQGNSGYTF
CDR3nt: TGTGCCAGCGCCTCCCAACAGGGAAACAGCGGCTACACCTTC

d_gene: TRBD2
v_gene: TRBV5-6
abundance: .
j_gene: TRBJ2-7
len: 16
CDR3aa: CASSYLLAGVPYEQYF
CDR3nt: TGTGCCAGCAGCTACCTCCTAGCGGGAGTACCCTACGAGCAGTACTTC

d_gene: TRBD1
v_gene: TRBV24-1
abundance: .
j_gene: TRBJ1-5
len: 18
CDR3aa: CATEARLRGQGRNQPQHF
CDR3nt: TGTGCCACCGAAGCTCGGTTGCGCGGACAGGGACGGAATCAGCCCCAGCATTTT

d_gene: TRBD2
v_gene: TRBV6-5
abundance: .
j_gene: TRBJ2-3
len: 15
CDR3aa: CASSYSAGGADTQYF
CDR3nt: TGTGCCAGCAGTTACTCTGCGGGAGGGGCAGATACGCAGTATTTT

d_gene: TRBD1
v_gene: TRBV4-1
abundance: once
j_gene: TRBJ1-4
len: 16
CDR3aa: CASSQGDRGRLEKLFF
CDR3nt: TGCGCCAGCAGCCAAGGGGACAGGGGGCGCTTGGAAAAACTGTTTTTT

d_gene: TRBD2
v_gene: TRBV30
abundance: .
j_gene: TRBJ2-7
len: 16
CDR3aa: CAWSVTGLAGGYEQYF
CDR3nt: TGTGCCTGGAGTGTAACTGGGCTAGCGGGAGGCTACGAGCAGTACTTC

d_gene: TRBD1
v_gene: TRBV2
abundance: .
j_gene: TRBJ1-2
len: 14
CDR3aa: CASRPYRGDEGYTF
CDR3nt: TGTGCCAGCAGACCCTACAGGGGGGACGAAGGCTACACCTTC